Below are 22 T cell receptor beta chains sequenced from a single sample in a study of a mutant IDH1 vaccine in newly diagnosed glioma (dated by TCRdb to 2020 to 2023). Library preparation employed the immunoSEQ multiplex PCR assay. This immuneACCESS table, as held by TCRdb, lists in-frame sequences with V and J called but not all clones. Of the missing ones, under half trace to an unresolved V gene in checked studies; the others have no known cause. Counted in this sample were some 50,000 clones; over 80% of them appeared once. Roughly 2.4% of the sample belongs to the ten largest clones. The time point label for this specimen denotes: week 35, safety follow-up. A 20-mer mutant IDH1 peptide at 300 micrograms in Montanide made up each vaccine dose, which was injected subcutaneously together with topical imiquimod. The antigens of these receptors remain unknown. This sample comprised PBMCs, obtained from a glioma patient whose treatment included an IDH1 peptide vaccine. The origin of the receptors is a man aged 45-65 years with glioma.

V and J are TRBV6-1 and TRBJ1-5; D may be TRBD1 (5 bases). Trimming took 6 bases from V and 5 from J, leaving 11 bases between them. CDR1 and CDR2 (germline): MNHNS, SASEGT. CDR3 length: 13 residues. In DNA, the CDR3 is TGTGCCAGCAGACGACAGAGTTATCAGCCCCAGCATTTT. Protein: CASRRQSYQPQHF.

The genes are TRBV7-6 and TRBJ2-1, with 9 bases identical to TRBD1. Germline V gives CDR1 SGHVS, CDR2 FNYEAQ. The CDR3 has 15 residues. J gave up 9 bases and V 1 base, and 7 bases lay outside the gene matches. The CDR3 loop is CASSLVQGANGEQFF. CDR3 in DNA: TGTGCCAGCAGCTTAGTACAGGGGGCTAACGGTGAGCAGTTCTTC.

The V call is TRBV7-8, the J call TRBJ1-1; D ambiguous. Germline V CDR1 and CDR2: SGHVS, FQNEAQ. This CDR3 is 15 amino acids long. Trimming cost V 7 bases and J 1 base, with 16 bases left between them. The CDR3 nucleotides read TGTGCCAGCAACCCGAGCCAACACAGGAACACTGAAGCTTTCTTT. Protein product: CASNPSQHRNTEAFF.

V gene TRBV6-5 combines with J gene TRBJ1-5, with D possibly TRBD1 on 6 matching bases. The CDR3 length is 14 residues. Germline V gives CDR1 MNHEY, CDR2 SVGAGI. V lost 0 bases and J lost 7, with 10 bases in between. CDR3 in DNA: TGTGCCAGCAGTTACTCGGGTGGGGGCCAGCCCCAGCATTTT. Amino acids: CASSYSGGGQPQHF.

The CDR3 DNA reads TGTGCCAGCAGATCCCTAAAAGAAGGCACTGAAGCTTTCTTT. Translated: CASRSLKEGTEAFF. V usage is TRBV28 and J usage is TRBJ1-1; D call uncertain. CDR3 length: 14 amino acids. Germline V lookup: CDR1 MDHEN, CDR2 SYDVKM. Deletions cut 6 bases from V and 4 bases from J, with 15 bases between.

The gene calls are TRBV5-5 and TRBJ1-1; D remains unclear. Germline V gene lookup returns CDR1 SGHKS and CDR2 YYEKEE (reference sequence). CDR3 size: 14 residues. V was pared by 0 bases and J by 0 bases, with 6 bases between. CDR3 coding DNA: TGTGCCAGCAGCTTGGCGAGGGTGAACACTGAAGCTTTCTTT. Residues: CASSLARVNTEAFF.

V gene TRBV7-8 combines with J gene TRBJ2-7, with D possibly matching TRBD1 (7 bases). Germline CDR1 reads SGHVS; CDR2 reads FQNEAQ. V was pared by 3 bases and J by 2 bases, with 11 bases between. The CDR3 runs 14 residues. The CDR3 loop is CASSLEGATYEQYF. Written as DNA, the CDR3 is TGTGCCAGCAGCTTGGAGGGGGCCACCTACGAGCAGTACTTC.

The chain employs TRBV6-1 and TRBJ2-3; 10 nucleotides line up with TRBD2. Trimming removed 6 bases from V and 4 bases from J; junction bases left unmatched: 7. The germline gives CDR1 MNHNS, CDR2 SASEGT. The CDR3 sequence is 15 residues long. For the CDR3, the DNA is TGTGCCAGCAGGGACCGGACTAGCGGATCAGATACGCAGTATTTT. Protein: CASRDRTSGSDTQYF.

The rearrangement uses TRBV2 and TRBJ2-7; tentative D call: TRBD2 (6 bases). Germline assignment: CDR1 SNHLY and CDR2 FYNNEI. V lost 4 bases, J lost 5 bases, and 15 bases lay in between. The CDR3 has 14 residues. CDR3 amino acids: CASSVGGLGNEQYF. As DNA, the CDR3 is TGTGCCAGCAGTGTTGGGGGGTTGGGGAACGAGCAGTACTTC.

The chain has TRBV5-8 and TRBJ2-5; D possibly matches TRBD1 or TRBD2 (6 bases each). This CDR3 is 17 amino acids long. Per the germline V gene, CDR1 is SGHTS and CDR2 is YDEGEE. V shed 2 bases and J shed 5 bases, with 22 bases lying between them. CDR3 protein: CASSFPVGHRRGETQYF. CDR3 nucleotides: TGTGCCAGCAGCTTCCCCGTGGGCCATCGGAGGGGGGAGACCCAGTACTTC.

The genes are TRBV7-2 and TRBJ1-1; D is uncertain. The germline gives CDR1 SGHTA, CDR2 FQGNSA. Trimming took off 2 bases at V and 0 bases at J, with 16 bases between the two ends. This CDR3 has 17 amino acids. As DNA, the CDR3 is TGTGCCAGCAGCTTAATGTCGACCTACTACCTGAACACTGAAGCTTTCTTT. Amino acids: CASSLMSTYYLNTEAFF.

The J gene is TRBJ2-1, the V gene TRBV7-9, with 8 bases aligning to TRBD2. Germline V gives CDR1 SEHNR, CDR2 FQNEAQ (reference sequence). The V and J ends lost 5 bases and 8 bases, in that order; junction bases with no gene match: 11. This CDR3 has 15 amino acids. As DNA, the CDR3 is TGTGCCAGCAGCCCTCCTACGGGAGGGTTCCATGAGCAGTTCTTC. As protein: CASSPPTGGFHEQFF.

The chain carries TRBV30 and TRBJ2-7; D not certain. This CDR3 has 16 residues. The V gene's germline CDR1 is GTSNPN and CDR2 SVGIG (reference sequence). Trimming pared 4 bases from V and 5 bases from J, leaving 24 bases between. CDR3 residues: CAWNHPEEAQNDEQYF. For the CDR3, the DNA is TGTGCCTGGAACCACCCCGAAGAGGCTCAGAACGACGAGCAGTACTTC.

This chain connects TRBV7-8 to TRBJ1-1, with TRBD1 as a possible D gene (5 bases). This CDR3 region has 15 residues. Germline CDR1 SGHVS, CDR2 FQNEAQ. The V and J ends lost 1 base and 1 base respectively, with 10 bases between them. The CDR3 spells CASSLGAGGNTEAFF. The CDR3 nucleotides read TGTGCCAGCAGCTTAGGTGCTGGGGGGAACACTGAAGCTTTCTTT.

The chain employs TRBV5-1 and TRBJ2-5, with D tentatively TRBD2 (5 bases). Germline CDR1 is SGHRS and CDR2 is YFSETQ. The V end lost 3 bases, the J end lost 3 bases, and 9 bases lay between the germline ends. This CDR3 region has 13 residues. The CDR3 spells CASSSRREETQYF. Here the CDR3 DNA reads TGCGCCAGCAGCTCAAGGCGGGAAGAGACCCAGTACTTC.

This chain joins TRBV9 and TRBJ2-3; possibly TRBD1 or TRBD2 for D (5 bases each). Trimming stripped 4 bases from V and 1 base from J, with 16 bases between. This CDR3 contains 16 residues. CDR1 and CDR2 (germline): SGDLS, YYNGEE. The CDR3 DNA reads as TGTGCCAGCAGCACCCCCGGGGCCCCAGGCACAGATACGCAGTATTTT. Its protein is CASSTPGAPGTDTQYF.

V and J are TRBV5-4 and TRBJ1-2; D remains ambiguous. This CDR3 region has 13 residues. V was cut by 0 bases and J by 7 bases, with 10 bases left in between. CDR1 is SGHNT and CDR2 is YYREEE in the germline V gene (reference sequence). This chain's CDR3 is CASSLDVSRGYTF. The CDR3 DNA reads TGTGCCAGCAGCTTGGACGTGAGCCGTGGCTACACCTTC.

The chain has TRBV10-3 and TRBJ2-7; 9 bases map to TRBD1. J gave up 2 bases and V 11 bases, and 7 bases lay outside the gene matches. The germline gives CDR1 ENHRY, CDR2 SYGVKD. The CDR3 runs to 13 residues. The CDR3, as DNA: TGTGCCGTTGGGACAGGGTTTACCTACGAGCAGTACTTC. Amino acid sequence: CAVGTGFTYEQYF.

The chain couples TRBV2 to TRBJ2-7, with D maybe TRBD1 (6 bases). The CDR3 extends over 14 amino acids. Germline CDR1 and CDR2: SNHLY and FYNNEI. With 4 bases removed from V and 4 bases from J, the gap between germline ends came to 14 bases. The CDR3 is CASSGVSQGYEQYF. In nucleotides, the CDR3 is TGTGCCAGCAGTGGGGTCTCACAGGGTTACGAGCAGTACTTC.

The genes are TRBV27 and TRBJ1-4; 9 bases match TRBD1. V dropped 4 bases and J dropped 3; count of bases not matched to a gene: 15. The CDR3 sequence is 19 residues long. Per germline, CDR1 MNHEY and CDR2 SMNVEV (reference sequence). This chain's CDR3 is CASSYTTGGLTGANEKLFF. Here the CDR3 DNA reads TGTGCCAGCAGTTACACGACAGGGGGTCTCACCGGGGCTAATGAAAAACTGTTTTTT.

The chain has TRBV5-6 and TRBJ2-2; D is undetermined. V was pared by 0 bases and J by 4 bases, with 10 bases between. The CDR3 is 15 residues long. Germline CDR1 reads SGHDT; CDR2 reads YYEEEE. CDR3 DNA: TGTGCCAGCAGCTTGGGCGGCCAGGCCACCGGGGAGCTGTTTTTT. Amino acids: CASSLGGQATGELFF.

The chain joins TRBV2 to TRBJ2-1, with D possibly TRBD2 on 6 matching bases. The germline V gene has CDR1 SNHLY and CDR2 FYNNEI. This CDR3 has 14 residues. Trimming pared 7 bases from V and 0 bases from J, leaving 10 bases between. CDR3 region: CASTAGRSYNEQFF. The DNA for the CDR3 is TGTGCCAGCACCGCGGGGCGCTCCTACAATGAGCAGTTCTTC.